This TCR beta chain appears in the sequencing data of a study of siplizumab effects on memory and regulatory T cells. Notes on this clone: What it binds is unknown.

Study-level results: Under siplizumab, alloreactive sequences traced to unstimulated CD4+ memory cells were significantly reduced. Of the alloreactive clones, only a minor fraction mapped to unstimulated subsets.

Here immunoSEQ multiplex PCR was the method, and the copy in TCRdb shows in-frame clones only, minus some. Of 100,000 or so clones in the sample, 90% to 95% were seen once. The CDR3 spans 16 residues. Germline trimming cut 4 bases from V and 3 bases from J; bases unmatched to any gene: 3. From germline, CDR1 is SGHAT and CDR2 FQDESV (reference sequence). Sample: CD4+ T cells sorted from blood. The V call is TRBV11-1, the J call TRBJ2-1; 13 nucleotides line up with TRBD2. The sequence was collected from a human donor in good health. As DNA, the CDR3 is TGTGCCAGCAGCTCAGGACTAGCGGGAGACTACAATGAGCAGTTCTTC. Residues: CASSSGLAGDYNEQFF. The whole variable domain, remainder taken from reference TRBV11-1 and TRBJ2-1, is EAEVAQSPRYKITEKSQAVAFWCDPISGHATLYWYRQILGQGPELLVQFQDESVVDDSQLPKDRFSAERLKGVDSTLKIQPAELGDSAMYLCASSSGLAGDYNEQFFGPGTRLTVL.